These 24 T cell receptor beta chains share one sample of origin, sequenced in a study of CD8 T cells in ankylosing spondylitis. TCRdb processed the 5' RACE reads anew with MiXCR; each CDR3 protein has one entry. The sample gives about 360,000 distinct CDR3 sequences, approximately 22% of which show up once; over 10% is in the top ten. Input material: blood, either unsorted or a sorted T cell fraction (not recorded which). These receptors originate from a male donor with ankylosing spondylitis or in good health (not recorded which).

This clonotype was seen a handful of times. The V and J genes are TRBV10-2 and TRBJ2-1; TRBD1 matches 8 bases. The germline gives CDR1 WSHSY, CDR2 SAAADI. The length of the CDR3 is 13 residues. V gave up 2 bases and J gave up 9 bases; unmatched junction bases: 3. For the CDR3, the DNA is TGCGCCAGCAGTGAGCCAGGGGGCGGTGAGCAGTTCTTC. This gives the protein CASSEPGGGEQFF.

There are a few counts of this clonotype. The J gene is TRBJ1-1, the V gene TRBV7-3, with D possibly matching TRBD1 (6 bases). V was shortened by 5 bases and J by 2 bases, with 18 bases between the two germline ends. The CDR3 extends over 16 amino acids. CDR1 SGHTA and CDR2 FQGTGA come from the germline V gene. The CDR3 protein is CASSTYGGGLNTEAFF. In DNA, the CDR3 is TGTGCCAGCAGCACCTACGGGGGGGGCTTAAACACTGAAGCTTTCTTT.

V gene TRBV2 combines with J gene TRBJ2-5; 15 bases map to TRBD2. Germline assignment: CDR1 SNHLY and CDR2 FYNNEI. With 3 bases clipped from V and 0 bases from J, the junction kept 11 bases outside the gene matches. The CDR3 is 20 residues long. CDR3 protein: CASSDGLAGGYPEYQETQYF. For the CDR3, the DNA is TGTGCCAGCAGTGACGGACTAGCGGGGGGGTACCCTGAGTACCAAGAGACCCAGTACTTC.

This chain links TRBV10-2 with TRBJ2-1; D unresolved. Trimming left V 2 bases short and J 6 bases short, with 2 bases between. The germline V gene has CDR1 WSHSY and CDR2 SAAADI. This CDR3 comprises 11 residues. The CDR3 coding sequence is TGCGCCAGCAGTGAGACCAATGAGCAGTTCTTC. This gives the protein CASSETNEQFF.

This clonotype has just a few counts. The genes are TRBV5-6 and TRBJ2-7; possibly TRBD1 for D (6 bases). Germline loops: CDR1 SGHDT, CDR2 YYEEEE. This CDR3 contains 17 residues. V was pared by 4 bases and J by 3 bases, with 23 bases between. CDR3 protein: CASSLPTGEDTNYEQYF. CDR3 sequence (DNA): TGTGCCAGCAGCCTACCGACAGGTGAAGACACAAACTACGAGCAGTACTTC.

The chain has TRBV6-5 and TRBJ2-3; 8 positions match TRBD1. With 3 bases clipped from V and 5 bases from J, the junction kept 7 bases outside the gene matches. The length of the CDR3 is 15 residues. Germline V gives CDR1 MNHEY, CDR2 SVGAGI. This CDR3 reads CASSYSGGQGDTQYF. The CDR3 DNA reads TGTGCCAGCAGTTATTCAGGGGGCCAGGGAGATACGCAGTATTTT.

This clonotype appeared many times. The rearrangement links TRBV25-1 to TRBJ2-7; TRBD1 might be the D (6 bases). Germline V CDR1 and CDR2: MGHDK, SYGVNS. Trimming took off 6 bases at V and 6 bases at J, with 12 bases between the two ends. This CDR3 spans 12 amino acids. The CDR3 DNA sequence: TGTGCCAGCAGCCCAACAGGGATCGAGCAGTACTTC. This sequence encodes CASSPTGIEQYF.

This clonotype was detected once. Here the CDR3 reads CASSQWGSGELFF. As DNA, the CDR3 is TGCGCCAGCAGCCAATGGGGATCCGGGGAGCTGTTTTTT. The rearrangement links TRBV4-1 to TRBJ2-2; D unclear. The CDR3 totals 13 residues. The V and J ends lost 2 bases and 6 bases respectively, with 7 bases between them. Germline-derived CDR1 and CDR2 are MGHRA and YSYEKL.

This clonotype was observed a few times. CDR3 residues: CSQYVDYEQFF. The CDR3 DNA is TGCAGCCAGTATGTGGATTATGAGCAGTTCTTC. The V and J genes are TRBV20-1 and TRBJ2-1; D ambiguous. The germline gives CDR1 DFQATT, CDR2 SNEGSKA (reference sequence). This CDR3 has 11 residues.

V is TRBV27 and J is TRBJ1-4, with 8 bases lining up with TRBD1. CDR3 size: 15 residues. CDR1 is MNHEY, CDR2 SMNVEV, per germline (reference sequence). J lost 5 bases, V lost 5 bases, and 7 bases had no gene match. The CDR3 DNA reads TGTGCCAGCAGTCCGGACAGGGATCAGAATGAAAAACTGTTTTTT. It codes for CASSPDRDQNEKLFF.

The genes are TRBV20-1 and TRBJ2-1; no reliable D call. V was cut by 1 base and J by 4 bases, with 5 bases left in between. Germline CDR1 DFQATT, CDR2 SNEGSKA (reference sequence). The CDR3 sequence is 12 residues long. The CDR3 DNA reads TGCAGTGCTAGAGGGCAGTACAATGAGCAGTTCTTC. This translates into CSARGQYNEQFF.

This clonotype was counted many times. The chain is built from TRBV3-1 and TRBJ2-2, with D possibly TRBD2 on 6 matching bases. Germline lookup yields CDR1 LGHDT and CDR2 YNNKEL (reference sequence). Between the trimmed V and J ends, which lost 0 bases and 10 bases, there was a span of 12 bases. The CDR3 runs to 14 residues. The CDR3 DNA reads as TGTGCCAGCAGCCAAGAGGGCGGGGCGGCGGAGCTGTTTTTT. Translated, it gives CASSQEGGAAELFF.

The gene calls are TRBV12-3 or TRBV12-4 and TRBJ1-1; D gene ambiguous. The CDR3 is made up of 13 amino acids. The germline V and J ends were trimmed by 6 bases and 2 bases, with 10 bases remaining between them. The CDR3 bases are TGTGCCAGCAGCACAGAGAGAAACACTGAAGCTTTCTTT. This encodes CASSTERNTEAFF.

This sequence joins TRBV21-1 and TRBJ2-1; the DNA was not compared with TRBD2, the D call given in the table. TRBV21-1 is a pseudogene segment. The CDR3 extends over 17 amino acids. The DNA for the CDR3 is TGTGCCAGCGCACAAGTGACTAGCGGCACCAGGACGATTGAGCAGTTCTTC. It codes for CASAQVTSGTRTIEQFF.

This clonotype came up a few times. The V call is TRBV12-3 or TRBV12-4, the J call TRBJ2-3; weak D call: TRBD1 (6 bases). The CDR3 sequence is 14 residues long. V shed 3 bases and J shed 1 base, with 8 bases lying between them. CDR3 nucleotide sequence: TGTGCCAGCAGTTTGCCAGGGGGCACAGATACGCAGTATTTT. It is translated as CASSLPGGTDTQYF.

This clonotype was seen only a few times. The chain uses TRBV4-1 and TRBJ2-7, with 11 bases that match TRBD2. The germline CDR1 and CDR2 sequences are MGHRA and YSYEKL. V dropped 1 base and J dropped 4; count of bases not matched to a gene: 3. The CDR3 is 15 amino acids. Here the CDR3 DNA reads TGCGCCAGCAGCCAAGTACTAGCGGGGGAATACGAGCAGTACTTC. It codes for CASSQVLAGEYEQYF.

This clonotype was counted once. The chain uses TRBV6-5 and TRBJ2-3; unclear D gene. There are 15 residues in the CDR3. Germline V gene lookup returns CDR1 MNHEY and CDR2 SVGAGI. The germline V and J ends were trimmed by 4 bases and 2 bases, with 13 bases remaining between them. The DNA of the CDR3 is TGTGCCAGCAGTTCTTTTGGGAAGATCACAGATACGCAGTATTTT. As protein: CASSSFGKITDTQYF.

This clonotype occurred a few times. The chain joins TRBV29-1 to TRBJ2-5; tentatively, D is TRBD1 (6 bases). The length of the CDR3 is 15 residues. From germline, CDR1 is SQVTM and CDR2 ANQGSEA. V lost 3 bases to trimming and J lost 5 bases, with 19 bases between them. The CDR3 loop is CSVDSPDRDEETQYF. For the CDR3, the DNA is TGCAGCGTTGACTCCCCGGACAGAGACGAGGAGACCCAGTACTTC.

The genes are TRBV6-4 and TRBJ2-5; D remains unclear. With 0 bases removed from V and 1 base from J, the gap between germline ends came to 15 bases. The CDR3 loop spans 17 amino acids. Germline V gene lookup returns CDR1 MRHNA and CDR2 SNTAGT. In DNA form, the CDR3 reads TGTGCCAGCAGTGACTCGATTTTGGGCGGCGGCCAAGAGACCCAGTACTTC. This sequence encodes CASSDSILGGGQETQYF.

V is TRBV7-9 and J is TRBJ2-7; no clear D gene. V lost 5 bases and J 1 base, leaving 9 bases between the germline ends. From germline, CDR1 is SEHNR and CDR2 FQNEAQ (reference sequence). There are 13 residues in the CDR3. CDR3 nucleotide sequence: TGTGCCAGCAGCGCCCCAGCGTCCTACGAGCAGTACTTC. This gives the protein CASSAPASYEQYF.

In this sample, this clonotype turned up once. The chain uses TRBV5-5 and TRBJ2-5, with 9 bases that match TRBD1. This CDR3 region has 18 residues. The V segment lost 3 bases and the J segment 6 bases; nucleotides outside the gene matches: 18. CDR1 and CDR2 (germline): SGHKS, YYEKEE (reference sequence). In nucleotides, the CDR3 is TGTGCCAGCAGCTGGACCGGGACAGGGTCGTTGTGGGGGAAGACCCAGTACTTC. It specifies CASSWTGTGSLWGKTQYF. Filled out from reference TRBV5-5 and TRBJ2-5, the complete variable domain reads DAGVTQSPTHLIKTRGQQVTLRCSPISGHKSVSWYQQVLGQGPQFIFQYYEKEERGRGNFPDRFSARQFPNYSSELNVNALLLGDSALYLCASSWTGTGSLWGKTQYFGPGTRLLVL.

This clonotype showed up just a few times. The chain carries TRBV12-3 or TRBV12-4 and TRBJ2-6; D gene unclear. This CDR3 has 16 residues. The ends were cut back, 1 base at V and 0 bases at J, with 7 bases in the middle. CDR3 bases: TGTGCCAGCAGTTTAGGTGCCGTCTCTGGGGCCAACGTCCTGACTTTC. It specifies CASSLGAVSGANVLTF.

This chain links TRBV6-5 with TRBJ2-3, with a weak D call TRBD2 (6 bases). The CDR3 is 14 amino acids. V shed 2 bases and J shed 6 bases, with 12 bases lying between them. In germline, CDR1 is MNHEY, CDR2 SVGAGI. The CDR3 region has the DNA TGTGCCAGCAGTTACGGAGGGCCCCTGGATACGCAGTATTTT. Translation gives CASSYGGPLDTQYF.

The V and J genes are TRBV29-1 and TRBJ2-7, with D perhaps TRBD1 (6 bases). The V gene lost 2 bases and the J gene lost 4 bases, with 9 bases spanning the gap. CDR3 size: 12 residues. Germline CDR1 and CDR2: SQVTM and ANQGSEA. CDR3 bases: TGCAGCGTTGAAAAAGGGGGTTACGAGCAGTACTTC. It translates to CSVEKGGYEQYF.